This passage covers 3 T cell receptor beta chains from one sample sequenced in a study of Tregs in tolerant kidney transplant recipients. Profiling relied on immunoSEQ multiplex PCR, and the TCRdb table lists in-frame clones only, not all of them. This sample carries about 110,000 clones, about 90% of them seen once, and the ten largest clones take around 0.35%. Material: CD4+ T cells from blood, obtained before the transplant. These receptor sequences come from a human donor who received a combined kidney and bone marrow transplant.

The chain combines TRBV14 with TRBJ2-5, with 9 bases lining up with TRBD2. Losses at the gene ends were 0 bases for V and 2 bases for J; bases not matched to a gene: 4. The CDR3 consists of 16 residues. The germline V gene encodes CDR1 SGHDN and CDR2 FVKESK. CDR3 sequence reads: CASSQEASGVQETQYF. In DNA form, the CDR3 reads TGTGCCAGCAGCCAAGAGGCTAGCGGGGTACAAGAGACCCAGTACTTC.

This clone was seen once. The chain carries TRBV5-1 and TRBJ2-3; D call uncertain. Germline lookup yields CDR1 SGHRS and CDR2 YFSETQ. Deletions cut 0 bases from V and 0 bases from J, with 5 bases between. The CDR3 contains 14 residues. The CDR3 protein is CASSLGLSTDTQYF. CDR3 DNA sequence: TGCGCCAGCAGCTTGGGTCTTAGCACAGATACGCAGTATTTT.

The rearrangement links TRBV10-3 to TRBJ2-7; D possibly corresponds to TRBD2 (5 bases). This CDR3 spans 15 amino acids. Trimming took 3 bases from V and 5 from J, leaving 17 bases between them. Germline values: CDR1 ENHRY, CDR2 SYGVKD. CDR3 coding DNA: TGTGCCATCAGTGATGTGGCTAGCAGTTTCAACGAGCAGTACTTC. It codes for CAISDVASSFNEQYF.